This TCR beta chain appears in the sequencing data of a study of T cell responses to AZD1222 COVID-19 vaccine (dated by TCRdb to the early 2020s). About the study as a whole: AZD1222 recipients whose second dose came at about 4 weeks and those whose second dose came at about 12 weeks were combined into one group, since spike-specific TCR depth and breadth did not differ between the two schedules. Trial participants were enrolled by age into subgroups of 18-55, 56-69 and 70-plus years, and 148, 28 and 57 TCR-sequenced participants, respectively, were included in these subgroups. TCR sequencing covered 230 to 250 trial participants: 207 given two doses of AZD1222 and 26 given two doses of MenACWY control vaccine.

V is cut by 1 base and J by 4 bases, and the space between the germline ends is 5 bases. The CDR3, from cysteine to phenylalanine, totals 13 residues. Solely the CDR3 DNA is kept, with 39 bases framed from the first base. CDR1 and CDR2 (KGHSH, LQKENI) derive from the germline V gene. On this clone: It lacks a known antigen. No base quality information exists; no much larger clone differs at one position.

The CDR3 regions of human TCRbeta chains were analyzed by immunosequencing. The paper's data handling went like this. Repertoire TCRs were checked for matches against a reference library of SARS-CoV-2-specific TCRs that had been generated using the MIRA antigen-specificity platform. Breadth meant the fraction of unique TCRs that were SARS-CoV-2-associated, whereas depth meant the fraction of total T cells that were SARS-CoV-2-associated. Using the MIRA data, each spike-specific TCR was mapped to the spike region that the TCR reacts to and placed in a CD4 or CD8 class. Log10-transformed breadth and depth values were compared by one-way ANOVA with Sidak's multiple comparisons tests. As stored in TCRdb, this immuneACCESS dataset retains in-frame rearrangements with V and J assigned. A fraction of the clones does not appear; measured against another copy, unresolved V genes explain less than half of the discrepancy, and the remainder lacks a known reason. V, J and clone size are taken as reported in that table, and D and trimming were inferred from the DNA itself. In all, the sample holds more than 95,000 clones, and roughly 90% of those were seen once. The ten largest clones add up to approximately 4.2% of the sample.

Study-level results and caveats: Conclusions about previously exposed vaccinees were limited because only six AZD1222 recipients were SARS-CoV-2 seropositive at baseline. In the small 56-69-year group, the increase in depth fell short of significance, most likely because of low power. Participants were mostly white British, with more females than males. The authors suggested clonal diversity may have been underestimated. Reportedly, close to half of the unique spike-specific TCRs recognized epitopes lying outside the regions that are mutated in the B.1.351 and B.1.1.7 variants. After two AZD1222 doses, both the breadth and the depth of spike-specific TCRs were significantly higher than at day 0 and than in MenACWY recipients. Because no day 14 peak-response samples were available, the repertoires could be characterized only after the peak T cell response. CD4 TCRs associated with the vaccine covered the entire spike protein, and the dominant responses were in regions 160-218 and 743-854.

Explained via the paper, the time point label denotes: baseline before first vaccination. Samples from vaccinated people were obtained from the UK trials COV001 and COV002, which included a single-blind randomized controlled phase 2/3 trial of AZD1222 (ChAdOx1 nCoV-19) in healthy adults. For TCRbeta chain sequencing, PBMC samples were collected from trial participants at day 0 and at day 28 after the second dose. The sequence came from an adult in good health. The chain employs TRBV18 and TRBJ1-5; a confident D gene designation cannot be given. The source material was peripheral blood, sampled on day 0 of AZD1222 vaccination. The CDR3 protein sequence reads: CASSPQGNQPQHF. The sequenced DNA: TGTGCCAGCTCACCACAAGGAAATCAGCCCCAGCATTTT.